The present T cell receptor (beta chain) was sequenced within a study of blood T cell repertoires in COVID-19. Looking at the study overall: Both acute and convalescent COVID-19 samples were obtained from the United States, Italy and Spain. PBMCs, B-cell-depleted T cells, or T cells provided the cDNA or gDNA that made up the material.

Methods used by the authors: Using reference gene primer amplification, nucleated cell counts were estimated. Clones were sequenced by immunoSEQ multiplex PCR, and TCRdb holds only the in-frame ones, with some missing. The DNA gave D and trimming, while V, J and clone size come from that table. The sample consists of approximately 150,000 clones, roughly 85% of them appearing once. Germline-derived CDR1 and CDR2 are LNHDA and SQIVND (reference sequence). V trimming: 7 bases; J trimming: 1 base; junction bases outside the gene matches: 3. This CDR3 has 14 amino acids. The sequence was obtained from a man between 65 and 79 years old with acute or convalescent COVID-19. The V gene is TRBV19, the J gene TRBJ1-5, with 8 bases that match TRBD1. Source material: peripheral blood. The CDR3, as DNA: TGTGCCAGTACCCGACAGGGGAGCAATCAGCCCCAGCATTTT. It codes for CASTRQGSNQPQHF. The entire variable domain, with the rest obtained from reference TRBV19 and TRBJ1-5, is as follows: DGGITQSPKYLFRKEGQNVTLSCEQNLNHDAMYWYRQDPGQGLRLIYYSQIVNDFQKGDIAEGYSVSREKKESFPLTVTSAQKNPTAFYLCASTRQGSNQPQHFGDGTRLSIL.